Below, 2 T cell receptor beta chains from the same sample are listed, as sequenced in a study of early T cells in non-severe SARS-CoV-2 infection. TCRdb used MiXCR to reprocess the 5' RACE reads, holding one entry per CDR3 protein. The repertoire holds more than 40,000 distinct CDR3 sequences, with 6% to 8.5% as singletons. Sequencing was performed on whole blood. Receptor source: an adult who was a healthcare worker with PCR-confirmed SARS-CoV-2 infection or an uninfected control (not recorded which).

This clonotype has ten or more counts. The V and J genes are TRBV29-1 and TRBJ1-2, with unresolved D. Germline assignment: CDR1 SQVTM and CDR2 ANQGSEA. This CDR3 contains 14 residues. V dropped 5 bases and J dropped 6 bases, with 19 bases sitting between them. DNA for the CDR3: TGCAGCGTTCTTTCCCCTGGACTGGTGGATGGCTACACCTTC. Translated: CSVLSPGLVDGYTF.

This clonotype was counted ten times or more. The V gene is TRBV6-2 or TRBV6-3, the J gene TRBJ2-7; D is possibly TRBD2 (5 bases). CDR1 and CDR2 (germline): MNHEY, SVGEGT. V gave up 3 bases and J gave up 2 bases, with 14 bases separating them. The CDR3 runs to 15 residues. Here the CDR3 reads CASSYKAGGPYEQYF. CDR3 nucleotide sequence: TGTGCCAGCAGTTATAAGGCAGGAGGCCCCTACGAGCAGTACTTC.